Listed below are T cell receptor beta chains from one sample, sequenced in a study of blood T cell repertoires in COVID-19. TCRdb's table, derived via immunoSEQ multiplex PCR, lists solely in-frame clones and lacks some. Among about 270,000 clones listed, approximately 89% were seen once. The sequenced sample was PBMCs or T cells enriched from blood (not recorded which). All receptors derive from a woman in her fifties or sixties who had recovered from COVID-19. The CDR3 runs from the conserved cysteine through the conserved F or W. Each record gives: CDR3 DNA, CDR3 protein, D gene, J gene, clone size, V gene. The D gene is left open where the match is weak. Clone size is stated in some rows and not others, as once, few, many or a class when expanded.

cdr3_nt: TGCGCCAGCAGCCATACTGATAATGAAATCATGCCCCAGCATTTT; cdr3_aa: CASSHTDNEIMPQHF; d_call: -; j_call: TRBJ1-5; clone_size: -; v_call: TRBV4-1
cdr3_nt: TGTGCCAGCAGTTTATCTCCACAGGGCGTAGGCTACACCTTC; cdr3_aa: CASSLSPQGVGYTF; d_call: -; j_call: TRBJ1-2; clone_size: few; v_call: TRBV27
cdr3_nt: TGTGCCAGCAGTCCAGGGCCGGATCAGCCCCAGCATTTT; cdr3_aa: CASSPGPDQPQHF; d_call: -; j_call: TRBJ1-5; clone_size: once; v_call: TRBV7-3
cdr3_nt: TGTGCCATCAGGGGGGACTACTCTAACTATGGCTACACCTTC; cdr3_aa: CAIRGDYSNYGYTF; d_call: -; j_call: TRBJ1-2; clone_size: -; v_call: TRBV10-3
cdr3_nt: TGCGCCAGCAGCCCCACAGCGGCTAGCGGGGACTACGAGCAGTACTTC; cdr3_aa: CASSPTAASGDYEQYF; d_call: TRBD2; j_call: TRBJ2-7; clone_size: -; v_call: TRBV4-1
cdr3_nt: TGTGCCAGCAGCGGACAGATGGGCGATCAGCCCCAGCATTTT; cdr3_aa: CASSGQMGDQPQHF; d_call: -; j_call: TRBJ1-5; clone_size: -; v_call: TRBV6-5
cdr3_nt: TGTGCCAGCAGCTTAGTTGCGGGGGGGCCGGGTGAGACCCAGTACTTC; cdr3_aa: CASSLVAGGPGETQYF; d_call: TRBD2; j_call: TRBJ2-5; clone_size: -; v_call: TRBV7-8
cdr3_nt: TGTGCCAGCCTTGGTAAACAGGGGAATTCACCCCTCCACTTT; cdr3_aa: CASLGKQGNSPLHF; d_call: TRBD1; j_call: TRBJ1-6; clone_size: -; v_call: TRBV6-5
cdr3_nt: TGTGCCAGCAGCGTAGAAGGGGACAATCAGCCCCAGCATTTT; cdr3_aa: CASSVEGDNQPQHF; d_call: -; j_call: TRBJ1-5; clone_size: -; v_call: TRBV9
cdr3_nt: TGTGCCAGCAGCTCGGGGGGTTACGGACTAGCGGGTAACACCGGGGAGCTGTTTTTT; cdr3_aa: CASSSGGYGLAGNTGELFF; d_call: TRBD2; j_call: TRBJ2-2; clone_size: -; v_call: TRBV11-2
cdr3_nt: TGTGCCAGCTCTCGAGAGGCCCGCGCCGGGGAGCTGTTTTTT; cdr3_aa: CASSREARAGELFF; d_call: -; j_call: TRBJ2-2; clone_size: few; v_call: TRBV2
cdr3_nt: TGTGCCAGTAGTATAACGGTGACAGGGACTAATGAAAAACTGTTTTTT; cdr3_aa: CASSITVTGTNEKLFF; d_call: TRBD1; j_call: TRBJ1-4; clone_size: -; v_call: TRBV19
cdr3_nt: TGCAGCGTTGAAGAAAGGGACAGCCATAACGGGGGCTACACCTTC; cdr3_aa: CSVEERDSHNGGYTF; d_call: TRBD1; j_call: TRBJ1-2; clone_size: -; v_call: TRBV29-1
cdr3_nt: TGTGCCAGCAGCTCCCCCTCTAGCGCGCCTAACTACGAGCAGTACTTC; cdr3_aa: CASSSPSSAPNYEQYF; d_call: -; j_call: TRBJ2-7; clone_size: -; v_call: TRBV5-4
cdr3_nt: TGTGCCAGCAGTGACTCAGGACGGGGGGCAGATACGCAGTATTTT; cdr3_aa: CASSDSGRGADTQYF; d_call: TRBD2; j_call: TRBJ2-3; clone_size: few; v_call: TRBV6-4
cdr3_nt: TGTGCCAGCATCCTCCAGGGCACCGGGGAGCTGTTTTTT; cdr3_aa: CASILQGTGELFF; d_call: -; j_call: TRBJ2-2; clone_size: once; v_call: TRBV28
cdr3_nt: TGTGCCAGCAGTTTTTCCCCGGGACTAGCGGGAGTCCACGAGCAGTACTTC; cdr3_aa: CASSFSPGLAGVHEQYF; d_call: TRBD2; j_call: TRBJ2-7; clone_size: -; v_call: TRBV28
cdr3_nt: TGTGCCAGCAGTTTTCGACAGGGGGATTCACCCCTCCACTTT; cdr3_aa: CASSFRQGDSPLHF; d_call: TRBD1; j_call: TRBJ1-6; clone_size: -; v_call: TRBV28
cdr3_nt: TGCGCCAGCAGCTCGGGAGAAGCCGAGCAGTACTTC; cdr3_aa: CASSSGEAEQYF; d_call: -; j_call: TRBJ2-7; clone_size: -; v_call: TRBV5-1
cdr3_nt: TGTGCCAGCAGCCTCCGGACTAGCGGGAGTGAGCAGTATTTT; cdr3_aa: CASSLRTSGSEQYF; d_call: TRBD2; j_call: TRBJ2-3; clone_size: -; v_call: TRBV7-8
cdr3_nt: TGTGCCAGCAGCTACGACCCCGGGACAGTGTACTCTGGAAACACCATATATTTT; cdr3_aa: CASSYDPGTVYSGNTIYF; d_call: TRBD1; j_call: TRBJ1-3; clone_size: -; v_call: TRBV7-3
cdr3_nt: TGCGCCAGCAGCTTGGAGGAGGGGAATTCACCCCTCCACTTT; cdr3_aa: CASSLEEGNSPLHF; d_call: -; j_call: TRBJ1-6; clone_size: -; v_call: TRBV5-1
cdr3_nt: TGTGCCAGCAGTTCCCCTGTCCTACTAGGTGAAAAACTGTTTTTT; cdr3_aa: CASSSPVLLGEKLFF; d_call: -; j_call: TRBJ1-4; clone_size: -; v_call: TRBV28
cdr3_nt: TGCGCCAGCAGCACTTCTCCGGGAGGGGGGCCCACAGATACGCAGTATTTT; cdr3_aa: CASSTSPGGGPTDTQYF; d_call: TRBD2; j_call: TRBJ2-3; clone_size: -; v_call: TRBV5-1
cdr3_nt: TGTGCCAGCAGCCAGGACAGAAACATTCAGTACTTC; cdr3_aa: CASSQDRNIQYF; d_call: -; j_call: TRBJ2-4; clone_size: -; v_call: TRBV12-3/TRBV12-4
cdr3_nt: TGCGCCAGCAGCTTACAGGGGGCTGATCAGCCCCAGCATTTT; cdr3_aa: CASSLQGADQPQHF; d_call: TRBD1; j_call: TRBJ1-5; clone_size: -; v_call: TRBV5-1
cdr3_nt: TGTGCCAGCAGCCTCGGACAGTGGAACACTGAAGCTTTCTTT; cdr3_aa: CASSLGQWNTEAFF; d_call: -; j_call: TRBJ1-1; clone_size: many; v_call: TRBV5-4
cdr3_nt: TGTGCCAGCAGTAAAGGGGGGACTAGCGGACCAAGCACAGATACGCAGTATTTT; cdr3_aa: CASSKGGTSGPSTDTQYF; d_call: TRBD2; j_call: TRBJ2-3; clone_size: -; v_call: TRBV27
cdr3_nt: TGCGCCAGCAGCTCAGGACTAGCGGGGGCCCAAGAGACCCAGTACTTC; cdr3_aa: CASSSGLAGAQETQYF; d_call: TRBD2; j_call: TRBJ2-5; clone_size: -; v_call: TRBV5-1
cdr3_nt: TGTGCCAGCAGCGTACTACTAGCGGGAGGCTCTGGGGCCAACGTCCTGACTTTC; cdr3_aa: CASSVLLAGGSGANVLTF; d_call: TRBD2; j_call: TRBJ2-6; clone_size: -; v_call: TRBV9
cdr3_nt: TGTGCCAGCAGCTTAGGTACAGGGACCTACGAGCAGTACTTC; cdr3_aa: CASSLGTGTYEQYF; d_call: -; j_call: TRBJ2-7; clone_size: -; v_call: TRBV7-6
cdr3_nt: TGCGCCAGCAGCTTGGGACAGGGACTGAACACTGAAGCTTTCTTT; cdr3_aa: CASSLGQGLNTEAFF; d_call: TRBD1; j_call: TRBJ1-1; clone_size: -; v_call: TRBV5-1
cdr3_nt: TGTGCCACCAGTGATGGGTCAGGGTGGGGAAAGCCCCAGCATTTT; cdr3_aa: CATSDGSGWGKPQHF; d_call: -; j_call: TRBJ1-5; clone_size: once; v_call: TRBV24-1
cdr3_nt: TGTGCCAGCAGCCCGCGTAACAGGGATGGGGGAGAGACCCAGTACTTC; cdr3_aa: CASSPRNRDGGETQYF; d_call: -; j_call: TRBJ2-5; clone_size: -; v_call: TRBV7-8
cdr3_nt: TGCGCCAGCAGCCAAGATGGTGGACTAGCGGGGTCGGGGCAGTACTTC; cdr3_aa: CASSQDGGLAGSGQYF; d_call: TRBD2; j_call: TRBJ2-7; clone_size: once; v_call: TRBV4-1
cdr3_nt: TGCGCCAGCAGTCCAACACAGGGCTTAGGTTCACCCCTCCACTTT; cdr3_aa: CASSPTQGLGSPLHF; d_call: -; j_call: TRBJ1-6; clone_size: -; v_call: TRBV10-2
cdr3_nt: TGCGCCAGCAGCCGAAGGACTAGCGACTCCTACGAGCAGTACTTC; cdr3_aa: CASSRRTSDSYEQYF; d_call: TRBD2; j_call: TRBJ2-7; clone_size: -; v_call: TRBV4-1
cdr3_nt: TGCGCCAGCAGCTTGGGTTTGAGACAACAAGCAGATACGCAGTATTTT; cdr3_aa: CASSLGLRQQADTQYF; d_call: -; j_call: TRBJ2-3; clone_size: -; v_call: TRBV5-1
cdr3_nt: TGTGCCAGCTCGCCCGGACTAGCGGGAGGAAGAGGCAATGAGCAGTTCTTC; cdr3_aa: CASSPGLAGGRGNEQFF; d_call: TRBD2; j_call: TRBJ2-1; clone_size: -; v_call: TRBV18
cdr3_nt: TGCGCCAGCAGCTTGGCCCTGGGAGTTCGGCAAGAGACCCAGTACTTC; cdr3_aa: CASSLALGVRQETQYF; d_call: -; j_call: TRBJ2-5; clone_size: -; v_call: TRBV5-1
cdr3_nt: TGTGCCAGCAACCTAATGGGAACCCGGGGATTCACCGGGGAGCTGTTTTTT; cdr3_aa: CASNLMGTRGFTGELFF; d_call: -; j_call: TRBJ2-2; clone_size: -; v_call: TRBV28
cdr3_nt: TGTGCCAGCAGCTCCGGGGACAGGGGAATCTACGAGCAGTACTTC; cdr3_aa: CASSSGDRGIYEQYF; d_call: TRBD1; j_call: TRBJ2-7; clone_size: -; v_call: TRBV5-6
cdr3_nt: TGTGCCAGCAGCCCCCCCGGACATCTGGTCGCTTTCTTT; cdr3_aa: CASSPPGHLVAFF; d_call: -; j_call: TRBJ1-1; clone_size: -; v_call: TRBV3-1/TRBV3-2